Included here is one T cell receptor beta chain sequence, with context. With V trimmed by 6 bases and J by 0 bases, 9 bases remained unmatched. This CDR3 contains 17 residues. Germline values: CDR1 SNHLY, CDR2 FYNNEI. This sample was included in a study of blood T cell repertoires in COVID-19. Participants had their cohort set by participant-reported clinical history. Generated by immunoSEQ multiplex PCR, the TCRdb table keeps only in-frame clones and is missing some. The data contain approximately 280,000 clones, roughly 80% of them singletons. The chain combines TRBV2 with TRBJ1-4; 8 bases are shared with TRBD1. The receptor was derived from a man aged 40-49 years who had been exposed to COVID-19. The sequencing sample was made of PBMCs or T cells enriched from blood (not recorded which). In nucleotides, the CDR3 is TGTGCCAGCAGCCGGGACAGGTACTTCCCAACTAATGAAAAACTGTTTTTT. Amino acids: CASSRDRYFPTNEKLFF.